This T cell receptor (beta chain) derives from a study of Tregs in tolerant kidney transplant recipients. Study-wide background: An approximately three-day belatacept mixed lymphocyte reaction, sometimes plus 5-day graft donor restimulation, preceded CD4+CD25+CD127- sorting. Recipient cells were told from donor cells by antibody staining. The study's findings and limits: Tregs expanded with activated donor B cells seemed most donor-specific. Biological reproducibility was not directly addressed, but technical replication error appeared minimal.

Details on this clone: What it binds is unknown.

Trimming removed 1 base from V and 2 bases from J, with 9 bases in between. This CDR3 region has 14 residues. CDR1 is MGHRA and CDR2 is YSYEKL in the germline V gene. The protocol was immunoSEQ multiplex PCR, while the TCRdb copy is restricted to in-frame clones and leaves out a portion. Here the sample spans just over 30,000 clones, 70% to 85% being singletons. This chain uses TRBV4-1 with TRBJ2-7; D call uncertain. The sample consisted of Tregs from blood cultured with allogeneic cells. This TCR derives from a human donor in good health. The CDR3 region has the DNA TGCGCCAGCAGCCAAGTCCCCAAACCCTACGAGCAGTACTTC. Protein sequence: CASSQVPKPYEQYF.